The source of this TCR beta chain is a study of T cell responses to AZD1222 COVID-19 vaccine. Second doses at about 4 or about 12 weeks were pooled. General study results and limits: Receipt of two AZD1222 doses was followed by a rise in Spike-specific TCR breadth and depth. Clonal diversity was possibly underestimated, and white British individuals and females predominated among donors.

TCRdb's copy holds only in-frame clones and misses some; the assay was immunoSEQ multiplex PCR. This table holds approximately 50,000 clones, 60% to 80% found once. Comment on this clone: Its antigen is as yet unknown.

This CDR3 has 15 amino acids. V was clipped by 3 bases and J by 0 bases, with 10 bases between them. Germline V CDR1 and CDR2: SGHDT, YYEEEE. This chain uses TRBV5-6 with TRBJ1-3; D is perhaps TRBD1 (6 bases). Sequences were derived from peripheral blood, sampled 28 days after the second AZD1222 dose. This TCR derives from an adult who received the AZD1222 COVID-19 vaccine. The CDR3 DNA sequence: TGTGCCAGCAGCTCAGGGGTCTACTCTGGAAACACCATATATTTT. It is translated as CASSSGVYSGNTIYF.